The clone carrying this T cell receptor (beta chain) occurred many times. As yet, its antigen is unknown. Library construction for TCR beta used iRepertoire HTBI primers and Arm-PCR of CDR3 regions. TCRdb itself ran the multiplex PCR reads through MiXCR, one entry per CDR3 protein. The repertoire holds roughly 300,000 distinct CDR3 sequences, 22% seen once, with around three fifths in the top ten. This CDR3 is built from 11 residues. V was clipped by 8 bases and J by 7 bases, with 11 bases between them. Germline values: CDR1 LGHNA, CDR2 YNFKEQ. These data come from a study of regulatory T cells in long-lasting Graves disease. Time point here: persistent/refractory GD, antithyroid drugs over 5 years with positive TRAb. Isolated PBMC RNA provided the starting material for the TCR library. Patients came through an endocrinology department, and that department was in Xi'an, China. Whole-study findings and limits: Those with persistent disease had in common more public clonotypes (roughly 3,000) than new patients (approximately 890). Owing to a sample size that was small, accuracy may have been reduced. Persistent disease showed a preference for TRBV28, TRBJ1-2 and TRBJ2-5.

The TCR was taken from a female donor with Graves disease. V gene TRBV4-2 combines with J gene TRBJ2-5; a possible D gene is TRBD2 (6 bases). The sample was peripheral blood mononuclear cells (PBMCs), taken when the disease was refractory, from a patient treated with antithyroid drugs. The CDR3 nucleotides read TGTGCCAGCGGGAAGGAGGGGACCCAGTACTTC. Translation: CASGKEGTQYF.